The source of this TCR beta chain is a study of cytomegalovirus exposure and HLA in healthy donors. With 60 Vbeta and 13 Jbeta primers, the PCR was carried out. The protocol was immunoSEQ multiplex PCR, while the TCRdb copy is restricted to in-frame clones and leaves out a portion. Among around 190,000 clones listed, roughly four fifths were seen once. Trimming shortened V by 6 bases and J by 5 bases, and 12 bases separated the two germline ends. Germline V gene lookup returns CDR1 SGHRS and CDR2 YFSETQ. CDR3 size: 13 residues. General observations from the study: The authors enumerated 180 or so TCR beta chains as linked to cytomegalovirus. A missense variant in DCLRE1C was later tied to TCR beta V- and J-gene trimming. Versus the approximately 700-donor mean, an Asian-associated ancestry cluster reportedly showed fewer N-insertions in a later analysis.

In its sample, this clone was seen a few times. What it recognizes is unknown. This TCR was recovered from a woman aged 30 to 39 in good health and CMV-seropositive. The V gene is TRBV5-1, the J gene TRBJ2-4, with D tentatively TRBD2 (6 bases). Source material: PBMCs. The CDR3 reads CASNAPGENIQYF. The CDR3 DNA reads as TGCGCCAGCAACGCACCGGGGGAAAACATTCAGTACTTC.